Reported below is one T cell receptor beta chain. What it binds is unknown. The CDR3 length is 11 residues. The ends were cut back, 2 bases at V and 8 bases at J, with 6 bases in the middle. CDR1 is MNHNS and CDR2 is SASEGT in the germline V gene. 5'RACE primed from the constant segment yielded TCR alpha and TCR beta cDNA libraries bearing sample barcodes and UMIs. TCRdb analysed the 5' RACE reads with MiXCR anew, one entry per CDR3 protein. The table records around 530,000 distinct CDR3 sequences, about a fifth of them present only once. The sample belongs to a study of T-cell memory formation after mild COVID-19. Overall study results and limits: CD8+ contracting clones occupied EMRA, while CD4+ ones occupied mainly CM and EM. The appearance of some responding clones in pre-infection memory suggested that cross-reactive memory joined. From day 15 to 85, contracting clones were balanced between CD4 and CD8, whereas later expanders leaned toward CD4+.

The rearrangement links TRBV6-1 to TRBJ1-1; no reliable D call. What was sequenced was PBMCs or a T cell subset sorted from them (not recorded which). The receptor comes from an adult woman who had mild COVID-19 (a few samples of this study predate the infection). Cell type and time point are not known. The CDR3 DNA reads TGTGCCAGCAGTGAAAAAAGGGAAGCTTTCTTT. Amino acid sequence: CASSEKREAFF.